This T cell receptor (beta chain) stems from a study of blood T cell repertoires in COVID-19. Study at large: T cells, B-cell-depleted T cells, or PBMCs provided the cDNA or gDNA that served as material.

As originally analysed: How many nucleated cells were present was estimated from reference gene primer amplification. Generated by immunoSEQ multiplex PCR, the TCRdb table keeps only in-frame clones and is missing some. The D gene and trimming were derived from the DNA, and the V and J assignments and clone size from that table. The data show about 120,000 clones, roughly 80% seen once. This CDR3 region has 18 residues. Germline values: CDR1 SGHTA, CDR2 FQGNSA. The ends were cut back, 5 bases at V and 5 bases at J, with 27 bases in the middle. The chain recombines TRBV7-2 with TRBJ1-1; D may be TRBD1 (5 bases). Material: peripheral blood. The TCR sequence derives from a man younger than 45 with acute or convalescent COVID-19. The CDR3: CASSPRAAGYELGTEAFF. The CDR3 region has the DNA TGTGCCAGCAGCCCCCGGGCGGCAGGGTATGAGTTGGGTACTGAAGCTTTCTTT. Full variable domain (outside the CDR3, taken from reference TRBV7-2 and TRBJ1-1): GAGVSQSPSNKVTEKGKDVELRCDPISGHTALYWYRQSLGQGLEFLIYFQGNSAPDKSGLPSDRFSAERTGGSVSTLTIQRTQQEDSAVYLCASSPRAAGYELGTEAFFGQGTRLTVV.